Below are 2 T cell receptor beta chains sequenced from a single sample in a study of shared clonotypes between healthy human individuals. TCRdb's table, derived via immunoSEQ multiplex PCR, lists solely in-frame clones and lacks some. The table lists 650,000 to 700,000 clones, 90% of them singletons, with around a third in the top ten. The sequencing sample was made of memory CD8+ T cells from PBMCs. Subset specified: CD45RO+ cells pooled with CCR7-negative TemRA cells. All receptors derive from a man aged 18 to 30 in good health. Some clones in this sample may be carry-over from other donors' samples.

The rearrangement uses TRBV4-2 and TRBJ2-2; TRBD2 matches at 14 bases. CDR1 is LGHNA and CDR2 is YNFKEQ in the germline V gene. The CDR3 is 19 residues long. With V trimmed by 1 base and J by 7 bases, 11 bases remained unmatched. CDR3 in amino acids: CASSQVPRTSGRPGGELFF. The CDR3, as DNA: TGTGCCAGCAGCCAAGTGCCAAGGACTAGCGGGAGGCCTGGCGGGGAGCTGTTTTTT.

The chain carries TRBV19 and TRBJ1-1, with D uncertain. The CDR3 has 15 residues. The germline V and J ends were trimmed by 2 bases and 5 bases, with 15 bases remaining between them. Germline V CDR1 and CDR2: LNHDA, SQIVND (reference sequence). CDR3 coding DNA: TGTGCCAGTAGTATATCCAACTTGGGGATAACTGAAGCTTTCTTT. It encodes CASSISNLGITEAFF. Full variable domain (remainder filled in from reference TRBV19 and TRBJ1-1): DGGITQSPKYLFRKEGQNVTLSCEQNLNHDAMYWYRQDPGQGLRLIYYSQIVNDFQKGDIAEGYSVSREKKESFPLTVTSAQKNPTAFYLCASSISNLGITEAFFGQGTRLTVV.